The sequence of this TCR beta chain was determined in a study of cytomegalovirus exposure and HLA in healthy donors. General study points: Accurate prediction of most subjects' HLA-A and HLA-B alleles from TCR beta sequences was reported.

As to this clone: Its antigen is currently unknown.

The study ran its PCR with 60 Vbeta and 13 Jbeta primers. The repertoire was sequenced with immunoSEQ multiplex PCR; TCRdb's copy has only in-frame clones and lacks some. The sample lists some 150,000 clones, 82% seen once, with approximately 2% in the top ten. Per the germline V gene, CDR1 is MDHEN and CDR2 is SYDVKM. The CDR3 spans 14 residues. V was clipped by 6 bases and J by 7 bases, with 16 bases between them. The sequence derives from a woman in her forties in good health and CMV-seronegative. The chain uses TRBV28 and TRBJ1-5; D is uncertain. Material: PBMCs. The CDR3 DNA reads TGTGCCAGCAGGGAGGCCTCCCCGACGCAGCCCCAGCATTTT. Its translation: CASREASPTQPQHF.